The 22 T cell receptor beta chains listed next were all sequenced from one sample in a study of sequential checkpoint blockade in melanoma. Described treatment: randomized to nivolumab then ipilimumab (arm A) or the reverse (arm B). Clones were sequenced by immunoSEQ multiplex PCR, and TCRdb holds only the in-frame ones, with some missing. The sample gives over 9,500 clones, less than 75% of which show up once; about a fifth is in the top ten. Source: CD8+ T cells sorted from blood (inferred from file names), taken from a patient given nivolumab and ipilimumab in sequence. Receptors were obtained from a human donor with melanoma.

This clone occurred a few times. V is TRBV7-9 and J is TRBJ2-7, with 7 bases that match TRBD1. Trimming removed 5 bases from V and 1 base from J; junction bases left unmatched: 8. This CDR3 has 15 amino acids. The germline CDR1 and CDR2 sequences are SEHNR and FQNEAQ (reference sequence). The CDR3 DNA is TGTGCCAGCAGCCAAGATACGGACAGGTCCTACGAGCAGTACTTC. Its protein is CASSQDTDRSYEQYF.

This sequence joins TRBV27 and TRBJ1-1; TRBD1 might be the D (6 bases). The CDR3 sequence is 15 residues long. Trimming left V 3 bases short and J 4 bases short, with 15 bases between. The V gene's germline CDR1 is MNHEY and CDR2 SMNVEV (reference sequence). CDR3 sequence: CASSLGAGGATEAFF. Here the CDR3 DNA reads TGTGCCAGCAGTTTGGGGGCAGGAGGCGCCACTGAAGCTTTCTTT.

The chain carries TRBV15 and TRBJ2-6; tentative D call: TRBD1 (5 bases). Trimming cost V 0 bases and J 1 base, with 7 bases left between them. Germline V gene lookup returns CDR1 LNHNV and CDR2 YYDKDF (reference sequence). The CDR3 totals 16 residues. CDR3 coding DNA: TGTGCCACCAGCAGAGATCAGGGATCTGGGGCCAACGTCCTGACTTTC. Encoded protein: CATSRDQGSGANVLTF.

This chain uses TRBV27 with TRBJ2-1, with 10 bases that match TRBD2. Losses at the gene ends were 2 bases for V and 4 bases for J; bases not matched to a gene: 5. This CDR3 is 16 amino acids long. The V gene's germline CDR1 is MNHEY and CDR2 SMNVEV (reference sequence). CDR3 DNA sequence: TGTGCCAGCAGTTTAGTGGCTAGCGGGAGTTACAATGAGCAGTTCTTC. It encodes CASSLVASGSYNEQFF.

A few counts support this clone. This chain uses TRBV11-3 with TRBJ2-1; D might be TRBD1 (6 bases). CDR1 is SGHNT and CDR2 is YENEEA in the germline V gene. V was cut by 4 bases and J by 10 bases, with 20 bases left in between. The CDR3 spans 15 residues. CDR3 sequence (DNA): TGTGCCAGCAGCTCCCCTAGACTTGGGGGCGAAGAGCAGTTCTTC. Protein sequence: CASSSPRLGGEEQFF.

This clone has a single count. The germline gene is not matched at one end of the junction; a read error may be the cause. The chain employs TRBV27 and TRBJ2-1; TRBD2 aligns across 10 bases. The CDR3 extends over 17 amino acids. Germline CDR1 and CDR2: MNHEY and SMNVEV (reference sequence). CDR3 nucleotide sequence: TGTGACAGCAGTTCCCCGGGGACTAGCGTCTACTACAATGAGCAGTTCTTC. Encoded protein: CDSSSPGTSVYYNEQFF.

This clone was detected only a few times. The J gene is TRBJ2-1, the V gene TRBV7-2; the D gene is possibly TRBD1 (5 bases). Trimming left V 4 bases short and J 2 bases short, with 12 bases between. Germline-derived CDR1 and CDR2 are SGHTA and FQGNSA. CDR3 length: 15 residues. CDR3 region: CASSWGPRAYNEQFF. The CDR3 DNA reads as TGTGCCAGCAGCTGGGGTCCCAGGGCCTACAATGAGCAGTTCTTC.

This chain joins TRBV7-9 and TRBJ2-2; TRBD2 agrees at 8 bases. The CDR3 loop spans 15 amino acids. The germline V gene encodes CDR1 SEHNR and CDR2 FQNEAQ (reference sequence). V lost 5 bases, J lost 1 base, and 3 bases stayed unmatched. The CDR3 reads CASSTSGGNTGELFF. The CDR3 DNA sequence: TGTGCCAGCAGCACTAGCGGAGGGAACACCGGGGAGCTGTTTTTT. Combining the CDR3 with reference TRBV7-9 and TRBJ2-2 gives the whole variable domain DTGVSQNPRHKITKRGQNVTFRCDPISEHNRLYWYRQTLGQGPEFLTYFQNEAQLEKSRLLSDRFSAERPKGSFSTLEIQRTEQGDSAMYLCASSTSGGNTGELFFGEGSRLTVL.

The rearrangement links TRBV5-6 to TRBJ1-1; D may be TRBD1 (5 bases). CDR1 is SGHDT and CDR2 is YYEEEE in the germline V gene. The V end lost 2 bases, the J end lost 2 bases, and 10 bases lay between the germline ends. The CDR3 has 14 residues. The CDR3 bases are TGTGCCAGCAGCTTATTCAGGGCTAACACTGAAGCTTTCTTT. It encodes CASSLFRANTEAFF.

This clone was recorded once. The V gene is TRBV19, the J gene TRBJ1-1, with D perhaps TRBD1 (5 bases). Trimming pared 10 bases from V and 2 bases from J, leaving 14 bases between. The germline gives CDR1 LNHDA, CDR2 SQIVND (reference sequence). This CDR3 has 13 amino acids. The CDR3 is CATGPGLNTEAFF. The CDR3 bases are TGTGCCACCGGGCCGGGACTTAACACTGAAGCTTTCTTT. The full variable domain, rest sourced from reference TRBV19 and TRBJ1-1, is DGGITQSPKYLFRKEGQNVTLSCEQNLNHDAMYWYRQDPGQGLRLIYYSQIVNDFQKGDIAEGYSVSREKKESFPLTVTSAQKNPTAFYLCATGPGLNTEAFFGQGTRLTVV.

This clone was seen more than once but under ten times. V and J are TRBV7-9 and TRBJ1-1; the D gene is possibly TRBD1 (5 bases). Germline values: CDR1 SEHNR, CDR2 FQNEAQ (reference sequence). V was trimmed by 1 base and J by 8 bases, leaving 17 bases between them. The CDR3 runs to 15 residues. CDR3 bases: TGTGCCAGCAGCTTAGGGGCGGCGGAGGAGGGGGAAGCTTTCTTT. This translates into CASSLGAAEEGEAFF.

In regard to this clone: Other DNA sequences from this sample encode an identical CDR3 as well. The chain is built from TRBV9 and TRBJ1-5; tentatively, D is TRBD1 (5 bases). CDR1 and CDR2 (germline): SGDLS, YYNGEE. Trimming pared 2 bases from V and 0 bases from J, leaving 9 bases between. The CDR3 has 15 amino acids. In DNA form, the CDR3 reads TGTGCCAGCAGCGTGACGGGGGATAGCAATCAGCCCCAGCATTTT. Translating gives CASSVTGDSNQPQHF.

J is TRBJ2-5 and V is TRBV13; TRBD2 matches at 9 bases. The V gene end was trimmed by 5 bases and the J gene end by 11 bases; junction bases not matched to a gene: 12. This CDR3 comprises 14 residues. Germline values: CDR1 PRHDT, CDR2 FYEKMQ (reference sequence). This CDR3 is CASSPRIAGDGQYF. In nucleotides, the CDR3 is TGTGCCAGCAGCCCCCGGATAGCGGGAGACGGGCAGTACTTC.

The chain couples TRBV6-5 to TRBJ2-7; 7 bases line up with TRBD1. Trimming removed 6 bases from V and 2 bases from J; junction bases left unmatched: 10. CDR1 MNHEY and CDR2 SVGAGI come from the germline V gene. The CDR3 length is 15 residues. CDR3 bases: TGTGCCAGCAGGGACAGGCCAGGGGCGGCCTACGAGCAGTACTTC. Protein product: CASRDRPGAAYEQYF.

V is TRBV4-1 and J is TRBJ1-6; 8 nucleotides align to TRBD1. Germline assignment: CDR1 MGHRA and CDR2 YSYEKL. This CDR3 has 14 residues. The trim removed 5 bases at V and 7 bases at J, leaving 4 bases unmatched. CDR3 residues: CASSDDRGNSPLHF. CDR3 nucleotides: TGCGCCAGCAGCGACGACAGGGGAAATTCACCCCTCCACTTT.

This rearrangement joins TRBV9 to TRBJ2-2, with 8 bases lining up with TRBD1. The CDR3 spans 16 residues. The germline CDR1 and CDR2 sequences are SGDLS and YYNGEE. V was clipped by 3 bases and J by 1 base; unmatched bases: 5. In nucleotides, the CDR3 is TGTGCCAGCAGCGACCTTGACAGGGGGAACACCGGGGAGCTGTTTTTT. Translation gives CASSDLDRGNTGELFF.

The genes are TRBV29-1 and TRBJ2-7; 7 bases match TRBD1. V gave up 7 bases and J gave up 0 bases; unmatched junction bases: 6. CDR1 is SQVTM, CDR2 ANQGSEA, per germline. The CDR3 is made up of 13 amino acids. CDR3 protein: CSGLNRGSYEQYF. CDR3 bases: TGCAGCGGATTAAACAGGGGCTCCTACGAGCAGTACTTC.

The rearrangement uses TRBV4-1 and TRBJ2-5; D may be TRBD2 (5 bases). Trimming took 0 bases from V and 11 from J, leaving 13 bases between them. Germline CDR1 MGHRA, CDR2 YSYEKL. There are 13 residues in the CDR3. The CDR3: CASSQEMGWEQYF. In DNA, the CDR3 is TGCGCCAGCAGCCAAGAAATGGGGTGGGAGCAGTACTTC.

This clone occurred once. The DNA of the CDR3 is TGTGCCAGTAGTATAGTACGGGAGGGCTCGAATACGCAGTATTTT. Its protein is CASSIVREGSNTQYF. The V gene is TRBV19, the J gene TRBJ2-3; 8 nucleotides align to TRBD2. The CDR3 sequence is 15 residues long. Unmatched junction bases numbered 7, after V lost 1 base and J lost 7 bases. Per the germline V gene, CDR1 is LNHDA and CDR2 is SQIVND (reference sequence).

CDR3 bases: TGTGCCAGCAGCTCGAGACTAGCCTCCTACGAGCAGTACTTC. As protein: CASSSRLASYEQYF. The J gene is TRBJ2-5, the V gene TRBV7-6; 7 positions agree with TRBD2. The last part of the DNA fits TRBJ2-7 better; the J call may be wrong. Germline V gene data show CDR1 as SGHVS and CDR2 as FNYEAQ. The CDR3 has 14 amino acids.

The chain has TRBV5-1 and TRBJ2-5, with a possible D match to TRBD2 (6 bases). The germline V and J ends were trimmed by 3 bases and 4 bases, with 13 bases remaining between them. The CDR3 consists of 14 residues. In germline, CDR1 is SGHRS, CDR2 YFSETQ. The CDR3 nucleotides are TGCGCCAGCAGCTCCGCGCGGGGAGGAGAGACCCAGTACTTC. Its protein is CASSSARGGETQYF. Using reference TRBV5-1 and TRBJ2-5 for the parts outside the CDR3, the full variable domain is KAGVTQTPRYLIKTRGQQVTLSCSPISGHRSVSWYQQTPGQGLQFLFEYFSETQRNKGNFPGRFSGRQFSNSRSEMNVSTLELGDSALYLCASSSARGGETQYFGPGTRLLVL.

J is TRBJ2-5 and V is TRBV28, with a weak D call TRBD2 (5 bases). This CDR3 contains 13 residues. V was trimmed by 2 bases and J by 4 bases, leaving 8 bases between them. Germline V gives CDR1 MDHEN, CDR2 SYDVKM. The DNA of the CDR3 is TGTGCCAGCAGTTTAGAGGGTTTAGAGACCCAGTACTTC. Protein sequence: CASSLEGLETQYF.